This T cell receptor beta chain derives from a study of T cell responses to AZD1222 COVID-19 vaccine. There are a few counts of this clone. Sequenced by immunoSEQ multiplex PCR; TCRdb stores in-frame clones only, minus some. The data show 99,000 or so clones, 70% to 90% seen once. V lost 4 bases, J lost 0 bases, and 10 bases lay in between. CDR1 SGHTA and CDR2 FQGTGA come from the germline V gene. The CDR3 spans 15 residues. The sequence was collected from an adult in good health. V and J are TRBV7-3 and TRBJ2-1; maybe TRBD1 (5 bases). The material sequenced was peripheral blood, taken on day 0 of AZD1222 vaccination. The CDR3 DNA reads TGTGCCAGCAGCTCTCAGGGATACTCCTACAATGAGCAGTTCTTC. This sequence encodes CASSSQGYSYNEQFF.